This record covers a single T cell receptor (beta chain). The table lists this clone with a count of one. Its antigen remains unidentified. It has no much larger one-base neighbor in the sample; base qualities were not kept. These data are taken from a study of T cell responses to AZD1222 COVID-19 vaccine (dated by TCRdb to the early 2020s). Concerning the study at large: TCR sequencing was performed for roughly 240 trial participants, of whom around 200 were given two doses of AZD1222 and 26 were given two doses of MenACWY control vaccine. Enrollment into the trials was organized by age into subgroups of 18-55, 56-69 and 70-plus years, and those subgroups contained approximately 160, 26 and 62 TCR-sequenced participants, respectively.

The CDR3 regions of human TCRbeta chains were analyzed by immunosequencing. Under the source paper's analysis protocol: TCRs in the repertoires were compared against a reference library of SARS-CoV-2-specific TCRs that had been generated with the MIRA antigen-specificity platform. Breadth was defined as the fraction of unique TCRs that were SARS-CoV-2-associated, and depth was defined as the fraction of total T cells that were SARS-CoV-2-associated. Using the MIRA data, each spike-specific TCR was assigned both to the spike region to which the TCR was reactive and to a CD4 or CD8 class. Log10-transformed breadth and depth values were compared by one-way ANOVA with Sidak's multiple comparisons tests. This immuneACCESS table, as held by TCRdb, lists in-frame sequences with V and J called but not all clones. Of the missing ones, under half trace to an unresolved V gene in checked studies; the others have no known cause. For V, J and clone size, that table is used; D and trimming come from the DNA. The sample profile shows some 130,000 clones; just over 85% of them were found once. The ten largest clones represent roughly a sixth of the sample.

The investigation overall reported the following: Conclusions about previously exposed vaccinees are limited, since just a handful of AZD1222 recipients were seropositive for SARS-CoV-2 at baseline. A significant rise in spike-specific TCR breadth and depth was observed after two AZD1222 doses relative to day 0 and relative to MenACWY recipients. Epitopes outside the regions mutated in the B.1.351 and B.1.1.7 variants were reportedly recognized by nearly half of the unique spike-specific TCRs. Most participants were white British and females outnumbered males, and the authors suggested that clonal diversity may have been underestimated. In the small 56-69-year group, the increase in depth fell short of significance, most likely because of low power. Because no day 14 peak-response samples were available, the repertoires could be characterized only after the peak T cell response. The vaccine-associated CD4 TCRs covered the entire spike protein, and the dominant responses fell in regions 160-218 and 743-854.

The time point tag for this specimen amounts to: baseline before first vaccination. The treatment or condition label for this specimen denotes: meningococcal conjugate vaccine given as trial control. Vaccinee samples were obtained from the UK trials COV001 and COV002, which included a single-blind randomized controlled phase 2/3 trial of AZD1222 (ChAdOx1 nCoV-19) in healthy adults. Trial participant PBMC samples were collected at day 0 and day 28 after the second dose for TCRbeta chain sequencing. The CDR3 measures 15 amino acids from cysteine to phenylalanine. Only the CDR3 region is kept as DNA, spanning 45 bases read in frame from base 1. From the germline V gene, CDR1 is SGHRS and CDR2 is YFSETQ. Between the V and J ends, shortened by 4 bases and 2 bases respectively, the junction contains 15 bases.

Sequenced material: peripheral blood, taken on day 0 of MenACWY control vaccination. The receptor chain draws on TRBV5-1 and TRBJ1-2; the D segment could be TRBD1, given 5 matching bases. The TCR was taken from an adult in good health. The CDR3 corresponds to CASSGGASLNYGYTF. The nucleotides are TGCGCCAGCAGCGGAGGGGCATCACTAAACTATGGCTACACCTTC.